The 23 T cell receptor beta chains reported below all come from one sample, sequenced in a study of blood T cells in healthy people across ages. The authors ran a second PCR of roughly 6 to 12 cycles using a sample-barcoded 5' primer and a J-beta primer mix. TCRdb independently ran MiXCR on the 5' RACE reads; one entry per CDR3 protein. The sample consists of approximately 2,000,000 distinct CDR3 sequences, around 42% of them appearing once. Sequenced sample: blood. The source of these receptors is a human donor in good health.

This chain joins TRBV20-1 and TRBJ2-4, with 10 positions matching TRBD1. The germline gives CDR1 DFQATT, CDR2 SNEGSKA (reference sequence). J was trimmed by 6 bases and V by 6 bases; bases with no gene match: 11. This CDR3 has 15 residues. This CDR3 is CSAPRQGAVGNIQYF. CDR3 in DNA: TGCAGTGCCCCCAGACAGGGGGCTGTCGGAAACATTCAGTACTTC.

The sample holds a few counts of this clonotype. The CDR3 loop is CASSWTSGAATYEQYF. For the CDR3, the DNA is TGTGCCAGCAGTTGGACTAGCGGGGCCGCGACCTACGAGCAGTACTTC. The chain carries TRBV7-2 and TRBJ2-7, with 12 bases that match TRBD2. The CDR3 extends over 16 amino acids. From germline, CDR1 is SGHTA and CDR2 FQGNSA. V shed 6 bases, J shed 2 bases, and the junction held 8 bases outside the gene matches.

This clonotype was seen a single time. The V call is TRBV20-1, the J call TRBJ2-1; D is possibly TRBD2 (7 bases). Germline CDR1 DFQATT, CDR2 SNEGSKA (reference sequence). The CDR3 loop spans 16 amino acids. The V gene lost 2 bases and the J gene lost 10 bases, with 24 bases spanning the gap. The CDR3 is CSARKVGGGPLGEQFF. In DNA, the CDR3 is TGCAGTGCTAGAAAGGTCGGCGGGGGCCCCCTAGGCGAGCAGTTCTTC.

This clonotype has ten or more counts. The chain carries TRBV7-2 and TRBJ2-1; D remains unclear. V lost 3 bases and J 4 bases, leaving 7 bases between the germline ends. The CDR3 has 13 amino acids. The V gene's germline CDR1 is SGHTA and CDR2 FQGNSA. The CDR3 is CASSFDGYNEQFF. For the CDR3, the DNA is TGTGCCAGCAGCTTCGACGGATACAATGAGCAGTTCTTC.

This clonotype has a handful of counts. This chain uses TRBV20-1 with TRBJ1-5; D unresolved. The CDR3 spans 15 residues. CDR1 and CDR2 (germline): DFQATT, SNEGSKA (reference sequence). Deletions cut 0 bases from V and 2 bases from J, with 11 bases between. DNA of the CDR3: TGCAGTGCTAGAGAACCCCTTAGAGGCAATCAGCCCCAGCATTTT. The encoded protein is CSAREPLRGNQPQHF.

This chain connects TRBV27 to TRBJ1-5, with D perhaps TRBD1 (5 bases). The germline V gene encodes CDR1 MNHEY and CDR2 SMNVEV (reference sequence). Deletions cut 3 bases from V and 2 bases from J, with 14 bases between. This CDR3 spans 16 amino acids. CDR3 sequence reads: CASSFGGVEGNQPQHF. The DNA of the CDR3 is TGTGCCAGCAGTTTTGGGGGGGTGGAGGGCAATCAGCCCCAGCATTTT.

This rearrangement joins TRBV11-2 to TRBJ2-7, with D possibly TRBD1 on 6 matching bases. This CDR3 comprises 16 residues. CDR1 and CDR2 (germline): SGHAT, FQNNGV. V lost 5 bases and J 4 bases, leaving 21 bases between the germline ends. The DNA of the CDR3 is TGTGCCAGCAGCCGGACCGGGACATTCCTCCGTTACGAGCAGTACTTC. Translating it yields CASSRTGTFLRYEQYF. The full variable domain, its missing parts supplied by reference TRBV11-2 and TRBJ2-7, is EAGVAQSPRYKIIEKRQSVAFWCNPISGHATLYWYQQILGQGPKLLIQFQNNGVVDDSQLPKDRFSAERLKGVDSTLKIQPAKLEDSAVYLCASSRTGTFLRYEQYFGPGTRLTVT.

The J gene is TRBJ1-5, the V gene TRBV12-3 or TRBV12-4, with D unresolved. V was cut by 3 bases and J by 2 bases, with 14 bases left in between. This CDR3 region has 16 residues. CDR3 sequence reads: CASSLSAQEGNQPQHF. CDR3 coding DNA: TGTGCCAGCAGTTTGTCGGCCCAGGAGGGCAATCAGCCCCAGCATTTT.

The genes are TRBV6-2 or TRBV6-3 and TRBJ1-5; D might be TRBD1 (5 bases). The V gene's germline CDR1 is MNHEY and CDR2 SVGEGT. The length of the CDR3 is 13 residues. V shed 7 bases and J shed 7 bases, with 14 bases lying between them. The CDR3: CASTTSGLQPQHF. In nucleotides, the CDR3 is TGTGCCAGCACCACGTCAGGGTTGCAGCCCCAGCATTTT.

In its sample, this clonotype was seen a few times. The chain combines TRBV7-2 with TRBJ2-7; 9 bases align to TRBD1. V was pared by 3 bases and J by 7 bases, with 4 bases of the junction left unmatched. Germline V gives CDR1 SGHTA, CDR2 FQGNSA. This CDR3 is 13 amino acids long. The CDR3 loop reads CASSLDRGIEQYF. In DNA form, the CDR3 reads TGTGCCAGCAGCTTGGACAGGGGAATAGAGCAGTACTTC.

The chain joins TRBV20-1 to TRBJ2-1, with D unclear. V shed 6 bases and J shed 9 bases, with 12 bases lying between them. The CDR3 runs 11 residues. CDR1 is DFQATT, CDR2 SNEGSKA, per germline (reference sequence). CDR3 loop: CSAKVGSEQFF. In DNA, the CDR3 is TGCAGTGCCAAAGTGGGTAGTGAGCAGTTCTTC.

This clonotype was found many times. Here the CDR3 DNA reads TGTGCCAGCAGTTTAGAGGGGATGCCCTACGAGCAGTACTTC. Amino acids: CASSLEGMPYEQYF. V gene TRBV12-3 or TRBV12-4 combines with J gene TRBJ2-7; D is possibly TRBD1 (5 bases). The CDR3 has 14 amino acids. Deletions cut 1 base from V and 2 bases from J, with 9 bases between.

The rearrangement links TRBV20-1 to TRBJ2-1, with D unresolved. CDR1 is DFQATT, CDR2 SNEGSKA, per germline (reference sequence). Trimming removed 0 bases from V and 1 base from J, with 10 bases in between. This CDR3 spans 15 amino acids. The CDR3 spells CSARDIGRSYNEQFF. CDR3 bases: TGCAGTGCTAGAGATATAGGCAGGTCCTACAATGAGCAGTTCTTC.

This clonotype was detected only a few times. As DNA, the CDR3 is TGCGCCAGCAGCCAAGATCGAGGAGGTGTCCTAAACACTGAAGCTTTCTTT. Translated, it gives CASSQDRGGVLNTEAFF. This chain uses TRBV4-3 with TRBJ1-1; D gene unclear. The CDR3 loop spans 17 amino acids. CDR1 and CDR2 (germline): LGHNA, YSLEER. V was cut by 0 bases and J by 2 bases, with 16 bases left in between.

The rearrangement uses TRBV7-9 and TRBJ2-1, with a possible D match to TRBD2 (6 bases). The CDR3 contains 15 residues. Germline CDR1 is SEHNR and CDR2 is FQNEAQ (reference sequence). V dropped 5 bases and J dropped 0 bases, with 11 bases sitting between them. CDR3 protein: CASSTGTYSYNEQFF. The DNA for the CDR3 is TGTGCCAGCAGCACCGGGACTTACTCCTACAATGAGCAGTTCTTC.

This sequence joins TRBV7-9 and TRBJ2-3; D may be TRBD1 or TRBD2 (5 bases each). Germline assignment: CDR1 SEHNR and CDR2 FQNEAQ (reference sequence). V was pared by 4 bases and J by 1 base, with 15 bases between. The CDR3 loop spans 16 amino acids. This CDR3 reads CASSSGTAGRTDTQYF. The CDR3 DNA sequence: TGTGCCAGCAGCTCCGGGACGGCCGGACGCACAGATACGCAGTATTTT.

The chain couples TRBV20-1 to TRBJ1-4; possibly TRBD1 for D (6 bases). The CDR3 totals 12 residues. From germline, CDR1 is DFQATT and CDR2 SNEGSKA (reference sequence). Trimming removed 4 bases from V and 4 bases from J, with 7 bases in between. The CDR3 sequence: CSANRDNEKLFF. The CDR3 DNA is TGCAGTGCTAACAGGGATAATGAAAAACTGTTTTTT.

A few counts support this clonotype. This chain links TRBV9 with TRBJ1-2; the D gene is possibly TRBD1 (5 bases). CDR1 is SGDLS and CDR2 is YYNGEE in the germline V gene. The CDR3 sequence is 15 residues long. V was pared by 4 bases and J by 0 bases, with 13 bases between. The CDR3 is CASSTDGGPNYGYTF. CDR3 bases: TGTGCCAGCAGCACAGATGGGGGACCTAACTATGGCTACACCTTC.

The gene calls are TRBV28 and TRBJ1-2; TRBD1 might be the D (6 bases). Between the trimmed V and J ends, which lost 4 bases and 0 bases, there was a span of 21 bases. CDR1 MDHEN and CDR2 SYDVKM come from the germline V gene. The CDR3 is 18 amino acids. CDR3 coding DNA: TGTGCCAGCAGTTCACCCTTCAGAAGACAGGCCACTAACTATGGCTACACCTTC. It codes for CASSSPFRRQATNYGYTF.

The V gene is TRBV16, the J gene TRBJ1-2; D is perhaps TRBD1 (6 bases). The germline gives CDR1 KGHSY, CDR2 FQNENV. The CDR3 loop spans 14 amino acids. V lost 2 bases to trimming and J lost 4 bases, with 11 bases between them. The CDR3 here is CASSQRQGIYGYTF. The CDR3 nucleotides are TGTGCCAGCAGCCAAAGGCAGGGGATCTATGGCTACACCTTC.

This clonotype occurred many times. An end of the junction does not agree with germline; a read error may underlie this. The chain couples TRBV5-1 to TRBJ2-5; TRBD1 might be the D (6 bases). The CDR3 sequence is 13 residues long. Per the germline V gene, CDR1 is SGHRS and CDR2 is YFSETQ. The CDR3 sequence is CASSPRTEETQYF. For the CDR3, the DNA is TGTGCCAGCAGCCCCCGGACAGAAGAGACCCAGTACTTC.

This clonotype came up a few times. The CDR3 loop reads CSVGDSFYEQYF. The CDR3, as DNA: TGCAGCGTTGGCGACAGTTTCTACGAGCAGTACTTC. The genes are TRBV29-1 and TRBJ2-7; TRBD1 might be the D (5 bases). The CDR3 contains 12 residues. Deletions cut 4 bases from V and 3 bases from J, with 10 bases between. Looked up from germline, CDR1 is SQVTM and CDR2 is ANQGSEA.

This clonotype showed up just a few times. The chain recombines TRBV12-3 or TRBV12-4 with TRBJ2-7; D not resolved. V was shortened by 5 bases and J by 3 bases, with 8 bases between the two germline ends. The CDR3 has 12 residues. The CDR3 bases are TGTGCCAGCAGTCAGGTTGACTACGAGCAGTACTTC. Protein sequence: CASSQVDYEQYF.